A selection of T cell receptor beta chains follows, all from one sample in a study of shared clonotypes between healthy human individuals. This table comes from immunoSEQ multiplex PCR, and its TCRdb copy is limited to in-frame clones, with some not included. The data show roughly 2.6 million clones, roughly 92% seen once. Specimen: naive CD4+ T cells sorted from blood. The receptors originated from a young man in good health. The CDR3 runs from the conserved cysteine through the conserved F or W. D genes are given only for firm matches. Expanded clones get a size class; other rows say once, few or many, or leave the size out.

V gene	D gene	clone size	J gene	CDR3 DNA	CDR3 protein
TRBV30	TRBD2	NA	TRBJ2-5	TGTGCCTGGAAGGGACTAGCGGGAGGTAGGGAGACCCAGTACTTC	CAWKGLAGGRETQYF
TRBV2	NA	NA	TRBJ2-2	TGTGCCAGCAGTGAACGGACCTCACCCGGGGAGCTGTTTTTT	CASSERTSPGELFF
TRBV7-6	TRBD1	NA	TRBJ1-6	TGTGCCAGCAGCCTGCTCAGGGGGAGGAATTCACCCCTCCACTTT	CASSLLRGRNSPLHF
TRBV6-6	NA	NA	TRBJ2-3	TGTGCCAGCAGTTACGGTAGGGGGGGTAGCACAGATACGCAGTATTTT	CASSYGRGGSTDTQYF
TRBV7-8	TRBD1	NA	TRBJ1-2	TGTGCCAGCAGCTTCTTCGACAGGGGGGGTACCTATGGCTACACCTTC	CASSFFDRGGTYGYTF
TRBV30	TRBD1	few	TRBJ1-5	TGTGCCTGGACACCGACAGGGAAAGGCAATCAGCCCCAGCATTTT	CAWTPTGKGNQPQHF
TRBV7-9	NA	NA	TRBJ2-7	TGTGCCAGCAGCTTAGAACAGACCTCCTACGAGCAGTACTTC	CASSLEQTSYEQYF
TRBV5-1	NA	NA	TRBJ2-2	TGCGCCAGCGGCAGGCAGGGGATCACCGGGGAGCTGTTTTTT	CASGRQGITGELFF
TRBV7-3	NA	NA	TRBJ1-4	TGTGCCAGCAGCTCGACCGAAAAACTGTTTTTT	CASSSTEKLFF
TRBV7-2	NA	NA	TRBJ1-5	TGTGCCAGCAGCTTAGCGGCAGGGGCTTATAGCAATCAGCCCCAGCATTTT	CASSLAAGAYSNQPQHF
TRBV7-9	TRBD1	NA	TRBJ1-6	TGTGCCAGCAGCGACAGGCCTCTAGACAGGGATAATTCACCCCTCCACTTT	CASSDRPLDRDNSPLHF
TRBV30	TRBD1	NA	TRBJ1-1	TGTGCCTGGAGGGGACAGGGTAACACTGAAGCTTTCTTT	CAWRGQGNTEAFF
TRBV6-5	TRBD2	NA	TRBJ2-7	TGTGCCAGCAGTGTACTAGCGGGCTCCTACGAGCAGTACTTC	CASSVLAGSYEQYF
TRBV7-3	TRBD1	NA	TRBJ2-1	TGTGCCAGCAGCTTAGGGGACAGGGTTGAGCAGTTCTTC	CASSLGDRVEQFF
TRBV14	NA	few	TRBJ1-4	TGTGCCAGCAGTAGGGGACATCTGGGTGAAAAACTGTTTTTT	CASSRGHLGEKLFF
TRBV15	NA	NA	TRBJ2-3	TGTGCCACCAGCAGCTTGACAGATACGCAGTATTTT	CATSSLTDTQYF
TRBV10-3	NA	NA	TRBJ1-1	TGTGCCATCAGTGAAACAGGGTCTAGGAACACTGAAGCTTTCTTT	CAISETGSRNTEAFF
TRBV10-2	NA	NA	TRBJ2-7	TGCGCCAGCTTGAGTCTACCTACCTACGAGCAGTACTTC	CASLSLPTYEQYF
TRBV18	TRBD2	NA	TRBJ2-2	TGTGCCAGCTCACCTCCGGGGGGACTAGCGGGATACACCGGGGAGCTGTTTTTT	CASSPPGGLAGYTGELFF
TRBV30	NA	NA	TRBJ2-7	TGTGCCTGGTCACAGGGCTCCTACGAGCAGTACTTC	CAWSQGSYEQYF
TRBV10-3	TRBD1	NA	TRBJ2-6	TGTGCCATAACCCGGGACAGGGCGGACTCTGGGGCCAACGTCCTGACTTTC	CAITRDRADSGANVLTF
TRBV12-5	NA	NA	TRBJ2-3	TGTGCTAGTGGTTTAGAGGATTTAGATACGCAGTATTTT	CASGLEDLDTQYF
TRBV6-6	NA	NA	TRBJ1-5	TGTGCCAGCAGTTACCAGAACAATCAGCCCCAGCATTTT	CASSYQNNQPQHF
TRBV2	TRBD2	NA	TRBJ2-7	TGTGCCAGCAGTGGAAGCGGGAGGGCCGTTATTTACGAGCAGTACTTC	CASSGSGRAVIYEQYF
TRBV4-1	NA	once	TRBJ1-3	TGCGCCAGCAGCCAATTGGCGGGAAACACCATATATTTT	CASSQLAGNTIYF
TRBV28	TRBD1	NA	TRBJ2-7	TGTGCCAGCAGTTTGGTACAGGGGGGCTACGAGCAGTACTTC	CASSLVQGGYEQYF
TRBV19	TRBD1	NA	TRBJ2-2	TGTGCCAGCTCCGGGACAGGGACGGTAACCGGGGAGCTGTTTTTT	CASSGTGTVTGELFF